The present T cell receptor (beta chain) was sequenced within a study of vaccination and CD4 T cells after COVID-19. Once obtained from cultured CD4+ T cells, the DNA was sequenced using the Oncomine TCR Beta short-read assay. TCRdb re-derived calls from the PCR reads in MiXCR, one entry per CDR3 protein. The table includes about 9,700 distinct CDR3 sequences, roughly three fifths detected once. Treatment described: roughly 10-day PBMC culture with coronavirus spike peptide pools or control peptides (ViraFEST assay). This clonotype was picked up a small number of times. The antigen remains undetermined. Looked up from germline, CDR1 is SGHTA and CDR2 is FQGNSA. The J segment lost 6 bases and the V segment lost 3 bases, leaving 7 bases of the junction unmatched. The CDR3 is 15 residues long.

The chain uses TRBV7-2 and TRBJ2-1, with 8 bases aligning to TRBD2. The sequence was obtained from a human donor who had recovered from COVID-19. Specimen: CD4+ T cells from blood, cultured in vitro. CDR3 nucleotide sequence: TGTGCCAGCAGCTTCCCCAGCGGGGGCCGCAATGAGCAGTTCTTC. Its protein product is CASSFPSGGRNEQFF.